This T cell receptor beta chain was observed in a study of OX40 agonist ivuxolimab in advanced cancers. Study-level background: Ivuxolimab was a fully human IgG2 agonistic monoclonal antibody targeting the costimulatory receptor OX40 (CD134). The purpose of peripheral TCRbeta sequencing was to test whether ivuxolimab changed TCR sequence diversity and led to clonal T-cell expansion. Three dose-escalation patients achieved partial responses, one with hepatocellular carcinoma and two with cutaneous melanoma. The paper covers the monotherapy dose-escalation part of the phase I ivuxolimab trial, which included N ≈ 57 patients. In the dose-escalation cohort, about four fifths of patients were male, and the mean age was roughly 60 years with a range of roughly 20 to 79. Among the roughly 50 dose-escalation patients, approximately 20 had hepatocellular carcinoma, 15 or so melanoma, 9 renal cell carcinoma and 9 head and neck cancer. Intravenous ivuxolimab was administered to patients every 2 weeks at six dose levels: 0.01, 0.1, 0.3, 1.5, 3 and 10 mg/kg. Prior anti-PD-1, anti-PD-L1 or anti-CTLA-4 therapy was permitted, and 35% to 40% of dose-escalation patients had received checkpoint inhibitors. Study-wide findings and limitations: Antigen specificity was not determined for the clonally expanded peripheral T cells. Low levels of normalized T-cell clonal expansion were also seen in some patients who did not respond. In the 0.1-3.0 mg/kg groups, partial responders had among the lowest normalized peripheral clonal expansion, particularly in CD8+ T cells. After ivuxolimab, CD8+ T cells had more expanded clones than CD4+ T cells on average. At doses from 0.1 to 3.0 mg/kg, clonal expansion was seen in both CD4+ and CD8+ blood T cells between baseline and week 6.

For sequencing of the TCRbeta CDR3 region, genomic DNA was extracted from the sorted cells. TCRbeta CDR3 regions were sequenced using the immunoSEQ Assay. In TCRdb, the immuneACCESS table is reduced to in-frame sequences with V and J assigned. These tables do not hold every clone; where another copy was compared, an unresolved V gene accounts for under half, and the others remain unexplained. Counted in this sample were tens of thousands of clones; approximately 86% of them appeared once. The top ten clones comprise approximately 1.8% of the sample. V lost 5 bases and J lost 6 bases, and the count of bases not matched to a germline gene is 9. In the germline V gene, CDR1 corresponds to SGHTA and CDR2 to FQGTGA. Spanning cysteine to phenylalanine, the CDR3 consists of 14 amino acids. Only the CDR3 DNA is retained, 42 bases long and in frame from the first base. The trial excluded patients who had a history of autoimmune disease or who were on systemic immunosuppression. Peripheral blood for TCR sequencing was collected from all dose cohorts at baseline, on cycle 4 day 1, and on cycle 7 day 1. Samples came from an open-label, multicenter, first-in-human phase I dose-escalation trial of ivuxolimab. Adults with locally advanced or metastatic melanoma, renal cell carcinoma, hepatocellular carcinoma or head and neck squamous cell carcinoma were enrolled in the trial. Before TCR sequencing, CD4+ and CD8+ T cells were separately sorted from peripheral blood.

This clone was picked up one time. Which antigen it targets is not known. One base away there is no much larger clone; base qualities are not given. The clonotype originates from an adult with an advanced solid tumor such as melanoma, head and neck, liver or kidney cancer. This receptor chain uses TRBV7-3 and TRBJ1-1, and TRBD1 matches 7 of the central bases. Specimen: CD4+ or CD8+ T cells sorted from blood, collected in a trial of the OX40 agonist ivuxolimab. The CDR3 has the sequence CASSPRQGDAEAFF. The nucleotide sequence reads TGTGCCAGCAGCCCAAGACAGGGAGACGCTGAAGCTTTCTTT. Full variable domain (CDR3 extended with the reference TRBV7-3 and TRBJ1-1 proteins): GAGVSQTPSNKVTEKGKYVELRCDPISGHTALYWYRQSLGQGPEFLIYFQGTGAADDSGLPNDRFFAVRPEGSVSTLKIQRTERGDSAVYLCASSPRQGDAEAFFGQGTRLTVV.